These T cell receptor beta chains were read from a single sample in a study of cytomegalovirus exposure and HLA in healthy donors. Here immunoSEQ multiplex PCR was the method, and the copy in TCRdb shows in-frame clones only, minus some. Altogether about 180,000 clones are present, 75% to 90% being singletons, with the ten largest covering around 1.4%. The sample was PBMCs. The receptors here all came from a girl between 10 and 17 years old in good health and CMV-seropositive. Both conserved end residues are part of each CDR3. Fields, in order: J gene, D gene, clone size, V gene, CDR3 DNA, CDR3 protein. The D gene is left open where the match is weak. The listing skips clone size in some rows; elsewhere it reads once, few, many or a size class.

j_gene: TRBJ2-5; d_gene: NA; abundance: NA; v_gene: TRBV19; CDR3nt: TGTGCCAGTAGTTCCCAGACAGAACAAGAGACCCAGTACTTC; CDR3aa: CASSSQTEQETQYF
j_gene: TRBJ2-7; d_gene: NA; abundance: NA; v_gene: TRBV5-6; CDR3nt: TGTGCCAGCAGCTTGGTAGGACAGCGAAACCTGGAGCACGAGCAGTACTTC; CDR3aa: CASSLVGQRNLEHEQYF
j_gene: TRBJ1-6; d_gene: NA; abundance: once; v_gene: TRBV5-6; CDR3nt: TGTGCCAGCAGCTTGCTTGTGACAGCAAATTCACCCCTCCACTTT; CDR3aa: CASSLLVTANSPLHF
j_gene: TRBJ2-5; d_gene: TRBD2; abundance: NA; v_gene: TRBV6-6; CDR3nt: TGTGCCAGCAAAACTAGCGGGCCGGAGACCCAGTACTTC; CDR3aa: CASKTSGPETQYF
j_gene: TRBJ1-1; d_gene: TRBD1; abundance: NA; v_gene: TRBV7-9; CDR3nt: TGTGCCAGCAGCCGGACAGGATACACTGAAGCTTTCTTT; CDR3aa: CASSRTGYTEAFF
j_gene: TRBJ2-7; d_gene: NA; abundance: once; v_gene: TRBV6-1; CDR3nt: TGTGCCAGCAGCGAAAACCCGGGGGAAATCTCTTACGAGCAGTACTTC; CDR3aa: CASSENPGEISYEQYF
j_gene: TRBJ2-5; d_gene: NA; abundance: NA; v_gene: TRBV27; CDR3nt: NA; CDR3aa: CASSSSTRDSPETQYF
j_gene: TRBJ1-2; d_gene: NA; abundance: NA; v_gene: TRBV4-2; CDR3nt: TGTGCCAGCAGCCAAGGCCCGAGCTCTAACTATGGCTACACCTTC; CDR3aa: CASSQGPSSNYGYTF
j_gene: TRBJ1-5; d_gene: NA; abundance: NA; v_gene: TRBV7-9; CDR3nt: TGTGCCAGCAGCTTAGAACAGCGGAGCAATCAGCCCCAGCATTTT; CDR3aa: CASSLEQRSNQPQHF
j_gene: TRBJ2-1; d_gene: TRBD2; abundance: NA; v_gene: TRBV29-1; CDR3nt: TGCAGCGTTGACGGGACTAGCGGGAGTGATGAGCAGTTCTTC; CDR3aa: CSVDGTSGSDEQFF
j_gene: TRBJ2-1; d_gene: NA; abundance: few; v_gene: TRBV10-3; CDR3nt: TGTGCCATCATAGAGCGGGAGTTCTTC; CDR3aa: CAIIEREFF
j_gene: TRBJ1-5; d_gene: NA; abundance: NA; v_gene: TRBV4-3; CDR3nt: TGCGCCAGCAGCCAAGATGAAGGGGGAAATCAGCCCCAGCATTTT; CDR3aa: CASSQDEGGNQPQHF
j_gene: TRBJ2-3; d_gene: NA; abundance: NA; v_gene: TRBV4-2; CDR3nt: TGTGCCAGCAGCCAAGATCCTAGCGTGCCCACAGATACGCAGTATTTT; CDR3aa: CASSQDPSVPTDTQYF
j_gene: TRBJ2-7; d_gene: TRBD2; abundance: NA; v_gene: TRBV2; CDR3nt: TGTGCCAGCAGTGAATTGAGCGGGAGTCCCTACGAGCAGTACTTC; CDR3aa: CASSELSGSPYEQYF
j_gene: TRBJ2-7; d_gene: NA; abundance: NA; v_gene: TRBV14; CDR3nt: TGTGCCAGCAGCCAAGAGGGACAACCATCCTACGAGCAGTACTTC; CDR3aa: CASSQEGQPSYEQYF
j_gene: TRBJ2-5; d_gene: NA; abundance: NA; v_gene: TRBV5-4; CDR3nt: TGTGCCAGCAGCGACTACGGACGGAAAGAGACCCAGTACTTC; CDR3aa: CASSDYGRKETQYF
j_gene: TRBJ2-3; d_gene: TRBD2; abundance: NA; v_gene: TRBV4-1; CDR3nt: TGCGCCAGCAGCCACACTAGCGGGGTACCAACAGATCCGCAGTATTTT; CDR3aa: CASSHTSGVPTDPQYF
j_gene: TRBJ2-3; d_gene: TRBD2; abundance: NA; v_gene: TRBV6-4; CDR3nt: TGTGCCAGCAGTGACGCTGGGGGGGGCACAGATACGCAGTATTTT; CDR3aa: CASSDAGGGTDTQYF
j_gene: TRBJ1-2; d_gene: NA; abundance: NA; v_gene: TRBV10-3; CDR3nt: TGTGCCATCAGTGAGGGGAAGGGGATCTACACCTTC; CDR3aa: CAISEGKGIYTF
j_gene: TRBJ2-5; d_gene: NA; abundance: NA; v_gene: TRBV6-5; CDR3nt: TGTGCCAGCAGTTACTCTCTGGGGAGTATAGAAGAGACCCAGTACTTC; CDR3aa: CASSYSLGSIEETQYF
j_gene: TRBJ2-7; d_gene: TRBD2; abundance: NA; v_gene: TRBV27; CDR3nt: TGTGCCAGCAGCCTCTCTCGGGTACTAGCGGGAGGGCCACAGCCTTACGAGCAGTACTTC; CDR3aa: CASSLSRVLAGGPQPYEQYF
j_gene: TRBJ2-1; d_gene: NA; abundance: once; v_gene: TRBV27; CDR3nt: TGTGCCAGCAGTACCAGAGGGACAAGAAATGAGCAGTTCTTC; CDR3aa: CASSTRGTRNEQFF
j_gene: TRBJ2-7; d_gene: TRBD1; abundance: NA; v_gene: TRBV13; CDR3nt: TGTGCCAGCAGCTTATCCGGGACAGGGGCCTACGAGCAGTACTTC; CDR3aa: CASSLSGTGAYEQYF
j_gene: TRBJ1-1; d_gene: NA; abundance: NA; v_gene: TRBV18; CDR3nt: TGTGCCAGCTCACCTCCGGTCGAGAACACTGAAGCTTTCTTT; CDR3aa: CASSPPVENTEAFF
j_gene: TRBJ1-2; d_gene: TRBD1; abundance: once; v_gene: TRBV4-1; CDR3nt: TGCGCCAGCAGCCCCCCGGGACAGGGGTATAACTATGGCTACACCTTC; CDR3aa: CASSPPGQGYNYGYTF
j_gene: TRBJ2-7; d_gene: TRBD1; abundance: few; v_gene: TRBV5-4; CDR3nt: TGTGCCAGCAGCTTGAACAGGGGCTACTACTACGAGCAGTACTTC; CDR3aa: CASSLNRGYYYEQYF
j_gene: TRBJ2-3; d_gene: TRBD2; abundance: NA; v_gene: TRBV9; CDR3nt: TGTGCCAGCAGCGTACAATGGGATAGCGGGCGGGGGAATACGCAGTATTTT; CDR3aa: CASSVQWDSGRGNTQYF
j_gene: TRBJ2-5; d_gene: TRBD2; abundance: NA; v_gene: TRBV5-1; CDR3nt: TGCGCCAGCAGCTTTTATCGGACTAGCGGGACCCAAGAGACCCAGTACTTC; CDR3aa: CASSFYRTSGTQETQYF
j_gene: TRBJ2-5; d_gene: NA; abundance: NA; v_gene: TRBV27; CDR3nt: TGTGCCAGCAGTCTATCCTTTCAAGAGACCCAGTACTTC; CDR3aa: CASSLSFQETQYF
j_gene: TRBJ2-3; d_gene: TRBD2; abundance: NA; v_gene: TRBV5-1; CDR3nt: TGCGCCAGCAGCTTAGCGGGAGGGCCCGCAGATACGCAGTATTTT; CDR3aa: CASSLAGGPADTQYF